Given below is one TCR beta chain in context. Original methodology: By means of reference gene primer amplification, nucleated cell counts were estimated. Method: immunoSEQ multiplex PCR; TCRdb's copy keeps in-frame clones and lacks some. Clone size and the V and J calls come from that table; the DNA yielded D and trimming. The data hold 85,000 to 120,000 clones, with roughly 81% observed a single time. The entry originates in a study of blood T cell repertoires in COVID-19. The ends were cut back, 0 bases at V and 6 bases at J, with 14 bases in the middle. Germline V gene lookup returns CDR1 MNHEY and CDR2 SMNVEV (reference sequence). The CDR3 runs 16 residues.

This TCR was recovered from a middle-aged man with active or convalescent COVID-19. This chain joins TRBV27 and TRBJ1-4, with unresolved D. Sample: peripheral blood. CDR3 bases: TGTGCCAGCAGTTTATCTTCCGACACCTTTTATGAAAAACTGTTTTTT. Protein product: CASSLSSDTFYEKLFF.